This record covers a single TCR beta chain. Its antigen specificity is not known. No much larger clone exists at a distance of one base, and base qualities are not known. CDR1 is given as LNHDA and CDR2 as SQIVND, both from the germline V gene (reference sequence). The germline V and J ends show losses of 3 bases and 1 base respectively, and no gene match explains 4 bases of the junction. There are 16 amino acids in the CDR3, from cysteine to phenylalanine inclusive. Of all the DNA, just the CDR3 is kept, 48 bases in frame from base 1. The collaborating institutions used their own protocols to collect whole blood in K2EDTA tubes. For TCRbeta analysis, collaborators shipped samples in one of three forms: frozen whole blood, isolated PBMCs, or DNA extracted from either of those sample types. This entry belongs to a study of blood T cell repertoires in COVID-19 (dated by TCRdb to the early 2020s). For the study in its entirety: The collaborator samples originated in the United States, Italy and Spain and spanned the acute and convalescent phases of COVID-19. The prospective study material was composed of cDNA or gDNA derived from T cells, B-cell-depleted T cells, or PBMCs. Subjects who had been exposed to COVID-19, were actively infected with it, or had recovered from it provided the deeply sampled blood TCRbeta repertoires that made up the dataset. The repertoires were released in a freely available public database meant as a resource for research on the immune response to SARS-CoV-2. Samples came from the ongoing ImmuneRACE study (first 160 participants) plus 1,254 subjects from 6 global collaborators. The sample metadata nearly always contained a de-identified subject ID, COVID-19 status, age in years and sex. HLA class I and class II types, where available, came from metadata supplied by the sample provider rather than from assay-based typing. The research as a whole found: Clinical and demographic metadata were provided uncurated, with the amount varying by source and participant.

TCRbeta CDR3 regions were amplified from genomic DNA by means of the immunoSEQ Assay, a bias-controlled multiplex PCR. The original pipeline was this. Nucleated cell counts per sample were estimated from amplification of reference gene primers within the assay. Sequence reads were collapsed and filtered to measure the absolute abundance of every unique TCRbeta CDR3 rearrangement. For each sample, productive Simpson clonality was calculated as the square root of Simpson's diversity index over productive rearrangements. TCRdb limited this immuneACCESS table to in-frame rearrangements with V and J called. A share of clones is missing; checked studies link under half to unresolved V genes, and the rest is unexplained. The DNA was the basis for D and trimming; V, J and clone size are from that table. The sample includes roughly 81,000 clones, with approximately 90% observed a single time. Jointly, the top ten make up around 10% of the sample.

This clonotype was sampled from a man between 65 and 85 years old with active or convalescent COVID-19. The chain was built from TRBV19 and TRBJ2-3, and TRBD2 aligns with 10 junction nucleotides. The sample comprised peripheral blood. The DNA sequence is as follows: TGTGCCAGTAGTATTTACGGGACTAGCGGCACAGATACGCAGTATTTT. The resulting protein is CASSIYGTSGTDTQYF.